One sample yielded the 24 T cell receptor beta chains listed below, sequenced in a study of T cell responses to AZD1222 COVID-19 vaccine. Measured with immunoSEQ multiplex PCR; TCRdb has only the in-frame clones, and not every one. This sample yields approximately 150,000 clones, of which roughly 87% are seen a single time; around 1% belongs to the top ten. The material sequenced was peripheral blood, taken 28 days after the second AZD1222 dose. These receptors were collected from an adult who received the AZD1222 COVID-19 vaccine.

V and J are TRBV27 and TRBJ2-3; 8 bases are shared with TRBD2. CDR1 MNHEY and CDR2 SMNVEV come from the germline V gene (reference sequence). With 5 bases clipped from V and 4 bases from J, the junction kept 5 bases outside the gene matches. This CDR3 spans 14 amino acids. The CDR3 coding sequence is TGTGCCAGCAGTCCGGGGGGGCTTCCAGATACGCAGTATTTT. Its protein product is CASSPGGLPDTQYF.

The sample holds one count of this clone. This chain links TRBV18 with TRBJ1-4; TRBD1 is a possible D gene (6 bases). V lost 4 bases to trimming and J lost 7 bases, with 13 bases between them. The CDR3 is 14 residues long. Per the germline V gene, CDR1 is KGHSH and CDR2 is LQKENI. The CDR3 region is CASSRTTGFEKLFF. The CDR3 DNA reads as TGTGCCAGCTCACGGACGACAGGTTTTGAAAAACTGTTTTTT.

This clone was counted once. The rearrangement uses TRBV7-8 and TRBJ1-1; possible D gene TRBD1, 5 bases. Germline V lookup: CDR1 SGHVS, CDR2 FQNEAQ. The CDR3 runs 14 residues. V lost 3 bases and J lost 3, with 11 bases in between. The CDR3 spells CASSFRAADTEAFF. CDR3 bases: TGTGCCAGCAGCTTCAGGGCAGCGGACACTGAAGCTTTCTTT.

This clone was recorded only once. The rearrangement joins TRBV5-3 to TRBJ2-7, with 9 bases fitting TRBD2. TRBV5-3 qualifies as an ORF whose function is uncertain. The CDR3 is 20 residues long. V shed 4 bases, J shed 3 bases, and the junction held 23 bases outside the gene matches. The CDR3 loop is CARSPPAPCRVQRGVYEQYF. The CDR3 DNA follows: TGTGCCAGAAGCCCACCCGCCCCCTGTCGGGTCCAGCGGGGGGTCTACGAGCAGTACTTC.

The V gene is TRBV11-2, the J gene TRBJ2-1, with D possibly TRBD1 on 5 matching bases. Germline V gene data show CDR1 as SGHAT and CDR2 as FQNNGV. The CDR3 is made up of 13 amino acids. Trimming removed 4 bases at V and 7 bases at J, with 11 bases between. CDR3 amino acids: CASSYGHLNEQFF. CDR3 coding DNA: TGTGCCAGCAGCTACGGACATCTAAATGAGCAGTTCTTC.

This chain's CDR3 is CASSHAGGRGTNEKLFF. The CDR3 nucleotides are TGTGCCAGCAGCCATGCAGGTGGCCGAGGGACTAATGAAAAACTGTTTTTT. The chain links TRBV14 to TRBJ1-4, with no clear D. CDR3 length equals 17 residues. CDR1 is SGHDN and CDR2 is FVKESK in the germline V gene. V dropped 3 bases and J dropped 2 bases, with 16 bases sitting between them.

The rearrangement links TRBV19 to TRBJ2-7; D is possibly TRBD2 (6 bases). V lost 4 bases, J lost 6 bases, and 10 bases lay in between. The CDR3 totals 12 residues. Germline V gene lookup returns CDR1 LNHDA and CDR2 SQIVND (reference sequence). CDR3 coding DNA: TGTGCCAGTAGTAACGTGGGGGGCGAGCAGTACTTC. Its protein is CASSNVGGEQYF.

The rearrangement uses TRBV18 and TRBJ1-1, with TRBD1 identical over 7 bases. The CDR3 covers 13 residues. Germline V lookup: CDR1 KGHSH, CDR2 LQKENI. Unmatched junction bases numbered 10, after V lost 4 bases and J lost 11 bases. The CDR3 region has the DNA TGTGCCAGCTCACTCGGACAGGCCTGGGGTGCTTTCTTT. Amino acids: CASSLGQAWGAFF.

The chain carries TRBV4-2 and TRBJ1-3; 7 nucleotides align to TRBD1. Germline-derived CDR1 and CDR2 are LGHNA and YNFKEQ. CDR3 length equals 18 residues. J was trimmed by 3 bases and V by 4 bases; bases with no gene match: 15. CDR3 region: CASSPLGREGTDGNTIYF. CDR3 DNA: TGTGCCAGCAGCCCCCTGGGAAGAGAGGGGACAGATGGAAACACCATATATTTT.

This chain joins TRBV7-2 and TRBJ2-2; D unclear. The ends were cut back, 7 bases at V and 1 base at J, with 16 bases in the middle. CDR3 length equals 16 residues. Germline CDR1 is SGHTA and CDR2 is FQGNSA. CDR3 sequence reads: CASTLRLGLNTGELFF. CDR3 DNA: TGTGCCAGCACCCTGCGCTTGGGTCTGAACACCGGGGAGCTGTTTTTT.

This chain uses TRBV28 with TRBJ2-7; D is uncertain. V lost 4 bases and J lost 1, with 14 bases in between. There are 15 residues in the CDR3. CDR1 is MDHEN, CDR2 SYDVKM, per germline. CDR3 sequence: CASSSEAGESYEQYF. As DNA, the CDR3 is TGTGCCAGCAGTTCTGAGGCAGGAGAATCCTACGAGCAGTACTTC.

The J gene is TRBJ1-2, the V gene TRBV3-1 (or the pseudogene TRBV3-2), with 9 nucleotides matching TRBD1. CDR1 is LGHDT and CDR2 is YNNKEL in the germline V gene (reference sequence). With 4 bases clipped from V and 5 bases from J, the junction kept 8 bases outside the gene matches. CDR3 length: 15 residues. Here the CDR3 DNA reads TGTGCCAGCAGCCTTGACGGGACAGGGCGATATGGCTACACCTTC. Its translation is CASSLDGTGRYGYTF.

This clone came up once. The V call is TRBV2, the J call TRBJ2-3; 7 bases match TRBD1. The CDR3 contains 16 residues. V gave up 7 bases and J gave up 4 bases; unmatched junction bases: 14. Per germline, CDR1 SNHLY and CDR2 FYNNEI. CDR3 in DNA: TGTGCCAGCACTTTTGTATTGGCAGGGGGTGCAGATACGCAGTATTTT. Translated: CASTFVLAGGADTQYF.

The J gene is TRBJ1-5, the V gene TRBV19, with D tentatively TRBD1 (6 bases). From germline, CDR1 is LNHDA and CDR2 SQIVND (reference sequence). The CDR3 runs to 15 residues. V lost 5 bases and J 4 bases, leaving 15 bases between the germline ends. CDR3 sequence reads: CASSLSYRVNQPQHF. The CDR3 nucleotides read TGTGCCAGTAGTTTAAGCTACAGGGTGAATCAGCCCCAGCATTTT.

A few counts support this clone. The chain combines TRBV4-2 with TRBJ1-1; D gene unclear. Per the germline V gene, CDR1 is LGHNA and CDR2 is YNFKEQ. The V and J ends lost 1 base and 14 bases respectively, with 14 bases between them. CDR3 length equals 12 residues. CDR3: CASSQGLGSAFF. As DNA, the CDR3 is TGTGCCAGCAGCCAAGGATTGGGTTCAGCGTTCTTT.

The gene calls are TRBV7-2 and TRBJ2-7; perhaps D is TRBD1 or TRBD2 (5 bases each). Germline values: CDR1 SGHTA, CDR2 FQGNSA. CDR3 length equals 14 residues. V was shortened by 4 bases and J by 3 bases, with 13 bases between the two germline ends. CDR3 in amino acids: CASSYRQTNYEQYF. The CDR3 bases are TGTGCCAGCAGCTACCGACAGACTAACTACGAGCAGTACTTC. Complete variable domain (other parts from reference TRBV7-2 and TRBJ2-7): GAGVSQSPSNKVTEKGKDVELRCDPISGHTALYWYRQSLGQGLEFLIYFQGNSAPDKSGLPSDRFSAERTGGSVSTLTIQRTQQEDSAVYLCASSYRQTNYEQYFGPGTRLTVT.

This clone showed up just a few times. This chain connects TRBV11-2 to TRBJ2-1; maybe TRBD2 (5 bases). V was pared by 1 base and J by 13 bases, with 17 bases between. Germline lookup yields CDR1 SGHAT and CDR2 FQNNGV. The CDR3 runs 14 residues. CDR3: CASSLAGNYDQQFF. The CDR3 coding sequence is TGTGCCAGCAGCTTAGCGGGAAACTACGATCAACAGTTCTTC.

The V gene is TRBV4-2, the J gene TRBJ2-1; D gene unclear. Trimming cost V 0 bases and J 9 bases, with 6 bases left between them. The CDR3 length is 12 residues. Germline assignment: CDR1 LGHNA and CDR2 YNFKEQ. CDR3 in amino acids: CASSQDVGEQFF. The DNA for the CDR3 is TGTGCCAGCAGCCAAGATGTTGGTGAGCAGTTCTTC.

V usage is TRBV14 and J usage is TRBJ2-5; no reliable D call. The ends were cut back, 3 bases at V and 0 bases at J, with 8 bases in the middle. There are 14 residues in the CDR3. CDR1 and CDR2 (germline): SGHDN, FVKESK. The CDR3 DNA is TGTGCCAGCAGCCAGGCTAACTACCAAGAGACCCAGTACTTC. Translation gives CASSQANYQETQYF.

This clone has a handful of counts. The chain links TRBV6-5 to TRBJ1-1; D is perhaps TRBD1 (5 bases). The CDR3 sequence is 14 residues long. The V gene lost 3 bases and the J gene lost 6 bases, with 14 bases spanning the gap. The germline gives CDR1 MNHEY, CDR2 SVGAGI. CDR3 DNA: TGTGCCAGCAGTTATGGGGGGGGTTTTGCTGAAGCTTTCTTT. Its translation is CASSYGGGFAEAFF.

The V gene is TRBV7-2, the J gene TRBJ2-1; the D gene is possibly TRBD2 (6 bases). The CDR3 loop spans 16 amino acids. V was clipped by 5 bases and J by 0 bases, with 14 bases between them. Germline CDR1 reads SGHTA; CDR2 reads FQGNSA. The CDR3 DNA reads as TGTGCCAGCAGCAAAGAGGTCGGGAGCTCCTACAATGAGCAGTTCTTC. It codes for CASSKEVGSSYNEQFF.

The V call is TRBV5-1, the J call TRBJ2-1; 9 bases are shared with TRBD2. Germline V gene lookup returns CDR1 SGHRS and CDR2 YFSETQ. The J segment lost 4 bases and the V segment lost 2 bases, leaving 4 bases of the junction unmatched. CDR3 length: 15 amino acids. This chain's CDR3 is CASSLSGGSYNEQFF. The CDR3 DNA follows: TGCGCCAGCAGCTTAAGCGGGGGGTCTTACAATGAGCAGTTCTTC.

The chain joins TRBV11-2 to TRBJ2-1, with 11 bases lining up with TRBD2. The ends lost 4 bases at V and 7 bases at J; junction bases unmatched: 6. From germline, CDR1 is SGHAT and CDR2 FQNNGV. The length of the CDR3 is 15 residues. In DNA form, the CDR3 reads TGTGCCAGCAGCTCTATAGCGGGGGGGCGGAATGAGCAGTTCTTC. This gives the protein CASSSIAGGRNEQFF.

The chain is built from TRBV19 and TRBJ1-3; D remains ambiguous. V was clipped by 6 bases and J by 0 bases, with 9 bases between them. The germline CDR1 and CDR2 sequences are LNHDA and SQIVND (reference sequence). The CDR3 runs 14 residues. The CDR3 coding sequence is TGTGCCAGTAGCTCACGAGTCTCTGGAAACACCATATATTTT. Translating gives CASSSRVSGNTIYF.